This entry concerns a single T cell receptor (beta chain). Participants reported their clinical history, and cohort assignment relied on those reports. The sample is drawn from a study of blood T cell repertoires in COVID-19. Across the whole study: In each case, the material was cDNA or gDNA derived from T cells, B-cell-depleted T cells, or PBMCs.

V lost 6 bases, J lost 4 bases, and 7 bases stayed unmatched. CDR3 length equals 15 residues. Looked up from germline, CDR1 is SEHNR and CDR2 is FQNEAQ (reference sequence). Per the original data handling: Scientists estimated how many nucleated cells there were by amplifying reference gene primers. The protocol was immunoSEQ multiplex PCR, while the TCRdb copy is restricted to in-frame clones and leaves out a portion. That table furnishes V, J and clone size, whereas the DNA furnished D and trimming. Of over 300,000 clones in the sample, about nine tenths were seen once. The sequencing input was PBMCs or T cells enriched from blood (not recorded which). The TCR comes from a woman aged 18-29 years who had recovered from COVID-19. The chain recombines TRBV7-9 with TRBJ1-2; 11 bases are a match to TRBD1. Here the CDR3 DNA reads TGTGCCAGCAGACCCGGGACAGGGGGTTTCTATGGCTACACCTTC. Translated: CASRPGTGGFYGYTF.